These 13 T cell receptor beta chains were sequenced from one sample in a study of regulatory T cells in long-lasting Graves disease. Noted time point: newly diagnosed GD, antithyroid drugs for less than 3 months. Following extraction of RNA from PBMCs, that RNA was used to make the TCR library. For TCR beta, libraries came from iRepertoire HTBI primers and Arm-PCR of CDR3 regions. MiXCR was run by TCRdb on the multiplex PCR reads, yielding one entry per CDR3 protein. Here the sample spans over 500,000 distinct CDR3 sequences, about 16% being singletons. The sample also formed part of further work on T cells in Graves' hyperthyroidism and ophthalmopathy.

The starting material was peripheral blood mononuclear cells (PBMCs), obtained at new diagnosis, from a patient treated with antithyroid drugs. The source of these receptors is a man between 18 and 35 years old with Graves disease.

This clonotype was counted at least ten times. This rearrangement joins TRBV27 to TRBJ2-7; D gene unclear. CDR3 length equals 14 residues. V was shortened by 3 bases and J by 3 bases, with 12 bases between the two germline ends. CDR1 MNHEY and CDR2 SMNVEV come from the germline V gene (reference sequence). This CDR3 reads CASSFSPGNYEQYF. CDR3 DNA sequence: TGTGCCAGCAGTTTTTCCCCGGGCAACTACGAGCAGTACTTC.

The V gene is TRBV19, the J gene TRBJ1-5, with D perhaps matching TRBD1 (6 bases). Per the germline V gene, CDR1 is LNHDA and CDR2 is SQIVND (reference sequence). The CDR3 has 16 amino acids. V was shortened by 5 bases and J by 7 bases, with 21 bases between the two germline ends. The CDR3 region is CASSPYRVLLQQPQHF. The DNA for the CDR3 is TGTGCCAGTAGTCCCTACAGGGTACTTCTCCAGCAGCCCCAGCATTTT.

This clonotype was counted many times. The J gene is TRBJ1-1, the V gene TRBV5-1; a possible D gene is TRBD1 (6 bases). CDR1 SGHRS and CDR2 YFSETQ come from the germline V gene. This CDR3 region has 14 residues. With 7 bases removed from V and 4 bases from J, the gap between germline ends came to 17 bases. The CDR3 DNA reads TGCGCCAGCCGGCCTGGGGGGCCGGGCACTGAAGCTTTCTTT. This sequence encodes CASRPGGPGTEAFF.

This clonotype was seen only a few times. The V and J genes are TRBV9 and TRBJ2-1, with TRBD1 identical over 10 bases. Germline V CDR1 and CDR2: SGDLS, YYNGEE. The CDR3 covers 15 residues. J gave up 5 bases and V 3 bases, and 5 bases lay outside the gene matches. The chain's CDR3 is CASSGDRGYHNEQFF. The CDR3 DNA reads TGTGCCAGCAGCGGGGACAGGGGCTATCACAATGAGCAGTTCTTC. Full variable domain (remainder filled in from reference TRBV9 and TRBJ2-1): DSGVTQTPKHLITATGQRVTLRCSPRSGDLSVYWYQQSLDQGLQFLIQYYNGEERAKGNILERFSAQQFPDLHSELNLSSLELGDSALYFCASSGDRGYHNEQFFGPGTRLTVL.

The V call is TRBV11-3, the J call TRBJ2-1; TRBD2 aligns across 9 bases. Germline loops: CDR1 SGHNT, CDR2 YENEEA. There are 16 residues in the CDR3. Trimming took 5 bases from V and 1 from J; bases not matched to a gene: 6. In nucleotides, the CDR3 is TGTGCCAGCAGCGGATTAGCGGGAGAATCCTACAATGAGCAGTTCTTC. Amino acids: CASSGLAGESYNEQFF.

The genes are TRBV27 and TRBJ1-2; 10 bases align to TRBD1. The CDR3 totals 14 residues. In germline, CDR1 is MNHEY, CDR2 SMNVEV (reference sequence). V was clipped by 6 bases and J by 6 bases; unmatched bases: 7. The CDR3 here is CASRSPGTGDGYTF. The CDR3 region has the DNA TGTGCCAGCAGATCGCCCGGGACAGGGGATGGCTACACCTTC.

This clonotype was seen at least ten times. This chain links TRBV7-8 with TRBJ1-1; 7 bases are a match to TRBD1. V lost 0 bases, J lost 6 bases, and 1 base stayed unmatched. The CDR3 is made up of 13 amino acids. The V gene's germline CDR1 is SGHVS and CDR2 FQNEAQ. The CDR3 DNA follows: TGTGCCAGCAGCTTAGCGGGGACAGCTGAAGCTTTCTTT. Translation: CASSLAGTAEAFF. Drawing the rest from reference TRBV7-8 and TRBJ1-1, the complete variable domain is GAGVSQSPRYKVAKRGQDVALRCDPISGHVSLFWYQQALGQGPEFLTYFQNEAQLDKSGLPSDRFFAERPEGSVSTLKIQRTQQEDSAVYLCASSLAGTAEAFFGQGTRLTVV.

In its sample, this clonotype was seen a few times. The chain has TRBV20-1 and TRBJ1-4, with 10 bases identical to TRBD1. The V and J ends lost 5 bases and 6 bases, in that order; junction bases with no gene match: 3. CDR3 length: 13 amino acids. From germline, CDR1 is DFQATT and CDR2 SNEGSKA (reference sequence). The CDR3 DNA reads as TGCAGTGCTGGACAGGGGGGAGATGAAAAACTGTTTTTT. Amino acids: CSAGQGGDEKLFF.

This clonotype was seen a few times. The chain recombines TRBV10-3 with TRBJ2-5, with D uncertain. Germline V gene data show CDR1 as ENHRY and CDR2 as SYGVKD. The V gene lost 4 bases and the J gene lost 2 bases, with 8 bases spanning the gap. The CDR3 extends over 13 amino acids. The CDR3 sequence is CAISGEVQETQYF. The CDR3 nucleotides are TGTGCCATCAGTGGGGAAGTGCAAGAGACCCAGTACTTC.

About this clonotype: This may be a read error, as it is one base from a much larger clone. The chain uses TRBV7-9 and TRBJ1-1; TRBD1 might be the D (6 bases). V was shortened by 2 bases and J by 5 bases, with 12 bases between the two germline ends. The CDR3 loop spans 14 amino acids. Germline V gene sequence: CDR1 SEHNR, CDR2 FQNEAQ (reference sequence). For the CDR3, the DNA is TGTGCCAGCAGCTTACAGGGGACTCGGACTGAAGCTTTCTTT. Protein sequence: CASSLQGTRTEAFF.

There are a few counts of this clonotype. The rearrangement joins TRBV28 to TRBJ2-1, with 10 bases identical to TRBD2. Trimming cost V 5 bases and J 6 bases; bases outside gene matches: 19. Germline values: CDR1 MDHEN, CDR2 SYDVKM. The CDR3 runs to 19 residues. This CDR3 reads CASSLVLAGTMGKANEQFF. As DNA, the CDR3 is TGTGCCAGCAGTCTGGTACTAGCGGGAACTATGGGTAAGGCCAATGAGCAGTTCTTC.

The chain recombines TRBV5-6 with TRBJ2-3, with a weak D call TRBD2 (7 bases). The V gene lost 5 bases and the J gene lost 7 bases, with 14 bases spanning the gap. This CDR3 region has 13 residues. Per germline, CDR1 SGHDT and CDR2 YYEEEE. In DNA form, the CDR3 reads TGTGCCAGCAGAACGGGGGGCGGTCATACGCAGTATTTT. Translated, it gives CASRTGGGHTQYF.

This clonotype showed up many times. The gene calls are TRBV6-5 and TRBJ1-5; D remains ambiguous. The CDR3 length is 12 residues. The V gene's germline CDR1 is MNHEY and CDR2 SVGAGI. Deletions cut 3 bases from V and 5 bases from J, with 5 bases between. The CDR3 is CASSYRDQPQHF. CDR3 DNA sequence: TGTGCCAGCAGTTATCGTGATCAGCCCCAGCATTTT.